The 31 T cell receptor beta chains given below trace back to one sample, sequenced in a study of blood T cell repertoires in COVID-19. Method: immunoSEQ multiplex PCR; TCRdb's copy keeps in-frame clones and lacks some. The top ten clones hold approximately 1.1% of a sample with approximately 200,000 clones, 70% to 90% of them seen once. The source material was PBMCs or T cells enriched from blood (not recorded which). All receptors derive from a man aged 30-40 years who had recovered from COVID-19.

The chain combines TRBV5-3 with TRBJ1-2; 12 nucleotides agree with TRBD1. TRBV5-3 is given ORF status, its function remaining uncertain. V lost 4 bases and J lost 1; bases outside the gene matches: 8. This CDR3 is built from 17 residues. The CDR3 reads CARSRRDRGRNNYGYTF. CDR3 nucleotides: TGTGCCAGAAGCAGGAGGGACAGGGGGCGAAATAACTATGGCTACACCTTC.

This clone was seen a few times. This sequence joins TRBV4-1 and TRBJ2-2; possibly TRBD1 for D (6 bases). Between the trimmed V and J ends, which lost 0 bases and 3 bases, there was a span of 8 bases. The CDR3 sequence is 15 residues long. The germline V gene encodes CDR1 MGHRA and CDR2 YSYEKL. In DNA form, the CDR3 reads TGCGCCAGCAGCCAAGACCCAGGGGACACCGGGGAGCTGTTTTTT. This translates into CASSQDPGDTGELFF.

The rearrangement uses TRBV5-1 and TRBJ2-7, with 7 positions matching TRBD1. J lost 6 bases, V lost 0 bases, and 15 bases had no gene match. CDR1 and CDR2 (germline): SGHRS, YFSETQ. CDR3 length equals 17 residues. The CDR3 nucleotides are TGCGCCAGCAGCTTGGCCAGGCGCGCGGACCCAGGGGGCGAGCAGTACTTC. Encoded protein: CASSLARRADPGGEQYF.

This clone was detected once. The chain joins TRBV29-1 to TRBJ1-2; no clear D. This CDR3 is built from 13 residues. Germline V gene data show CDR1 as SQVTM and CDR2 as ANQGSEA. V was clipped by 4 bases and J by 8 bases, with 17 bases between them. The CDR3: CSVGPDTSGGYTF. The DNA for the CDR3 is TGCAGCGTTGGCCCAGATACCTCAGGAGGCTACACCTTC.

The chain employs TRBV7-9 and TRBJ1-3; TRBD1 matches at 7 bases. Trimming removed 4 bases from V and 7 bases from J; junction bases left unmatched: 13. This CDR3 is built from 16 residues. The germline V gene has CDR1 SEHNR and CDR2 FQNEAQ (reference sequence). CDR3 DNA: TGTGCCAGCAGCTCGACACCCGACAGGGCCACTAACACCATATATTTT. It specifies CASSSTPDRATNTIYF.

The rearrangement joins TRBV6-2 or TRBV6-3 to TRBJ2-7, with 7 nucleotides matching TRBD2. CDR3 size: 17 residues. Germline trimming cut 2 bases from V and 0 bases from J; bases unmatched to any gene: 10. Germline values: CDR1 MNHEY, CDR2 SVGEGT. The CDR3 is CASSYGLWRESSYEQYF. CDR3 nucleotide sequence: TGTGCCAGCAGTTACGGCCTCTGGCGGGAGAGCTCCTACGAGCAGTACTTC.

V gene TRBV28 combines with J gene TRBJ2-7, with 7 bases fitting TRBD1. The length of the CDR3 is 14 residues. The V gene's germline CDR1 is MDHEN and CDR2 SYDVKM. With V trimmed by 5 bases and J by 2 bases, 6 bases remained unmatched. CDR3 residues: CASSPDRVPYEQYF. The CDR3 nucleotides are TGTGCCAGCAGTCCAGACAGGGTTCCCTACGAGCAGTACTTC.

The CDR3 nucleotides are TGTGCCAGCAGCTTGGCCATTACAGGGTACGACGAGCAGTACTTC. Residues: CASSLAITGYDEQYF. This chain connects TRBV5-8 to TRBJ2-7, with a weak D call TRBD1 (6 bases). Trimming removed 0 bases at V and 5 bases at J, with 15 bases between. This CDR3 spans 15 amino acids. Looked up from germline, CDR1 is SGHTS and CDR2 is YDEGEE.

The CDR3, as DNA: TGTGCCAGCAGTTTTCGGGGGAGCTCTGGAAACACCATATATTTT. This codes for CASSFRGSSGNTIYF. The chain links TRBV27 to TRBJ1-3; TRBD1 is a possible D gene (5 bases). Deletions cut 3 bases from V and 0 bases from J, with 9 bases between. CDR1 and CDR2 from the germline V gene are MNHEY and SMNVEV (reference sequence). The CDR3 consists of 15 residues.

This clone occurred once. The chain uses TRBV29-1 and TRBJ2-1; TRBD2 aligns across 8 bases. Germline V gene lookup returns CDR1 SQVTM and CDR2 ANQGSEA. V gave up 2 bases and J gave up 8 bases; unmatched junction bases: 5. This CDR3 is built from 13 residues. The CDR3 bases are TGCAGCGTTGAAAGCGGGAGTAGCGATGAGCAGTTCTTC. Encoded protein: CSVESGSSDEQFF.

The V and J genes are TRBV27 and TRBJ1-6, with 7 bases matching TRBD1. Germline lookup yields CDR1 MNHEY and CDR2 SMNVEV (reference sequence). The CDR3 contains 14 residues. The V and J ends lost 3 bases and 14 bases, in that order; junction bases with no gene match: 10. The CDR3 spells CASSLEVTGLTLHF. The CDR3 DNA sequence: TGTGCCAGCAGTTTGGAAGTGACAGGGCTAACCCTCCACTTT.

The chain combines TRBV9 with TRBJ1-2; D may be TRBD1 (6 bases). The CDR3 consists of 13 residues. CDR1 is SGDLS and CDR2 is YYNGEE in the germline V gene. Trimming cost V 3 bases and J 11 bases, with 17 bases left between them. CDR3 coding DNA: TGTGCCAGCAGCGACAGGGACCAGGTTGGGTACACCTTC. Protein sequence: CASSDRDQVGYTF.

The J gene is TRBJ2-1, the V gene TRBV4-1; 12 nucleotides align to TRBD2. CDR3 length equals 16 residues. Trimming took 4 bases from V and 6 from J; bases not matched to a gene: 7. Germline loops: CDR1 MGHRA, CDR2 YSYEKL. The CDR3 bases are TGCGCCAGCAGCCTCCTAGCGGGAGGGCCGGGCAATGAGCAGTTCTTC. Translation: CASSLLAGGPGNEQFF.

The CDR3 DNA is TGTGCCAGCTCGCCCGGGACAGGGGGCACTGAAGCTTTCTTT. Residues: CASSPGTGGTEAFF. The J gene is TRBJ1-1, the V gene TRBV18, with 11 bases aligning to TRBD1. V shed 6 bases and J 4 bases; nucleotides not matched to a gene: 4. There are 14 residues in the CDR3. Germline V lookup: CDR1 KGHSH, CDR2 LQKENI.

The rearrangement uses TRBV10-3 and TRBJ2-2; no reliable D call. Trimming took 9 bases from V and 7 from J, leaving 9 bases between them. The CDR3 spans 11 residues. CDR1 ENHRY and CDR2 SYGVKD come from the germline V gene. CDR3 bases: TGTGCCATAGCTGATGGCGGGGAGCTGTTTTTT. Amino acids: CAIADGGELFF.

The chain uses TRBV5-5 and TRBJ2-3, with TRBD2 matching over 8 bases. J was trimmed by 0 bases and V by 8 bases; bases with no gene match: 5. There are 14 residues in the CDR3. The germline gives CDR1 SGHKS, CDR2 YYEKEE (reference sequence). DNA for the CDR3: TGTGCCAGTACACGGGGGGGAAGCACAGATACGCAGTATTTT. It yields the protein CASTRGGSTDTQYF.

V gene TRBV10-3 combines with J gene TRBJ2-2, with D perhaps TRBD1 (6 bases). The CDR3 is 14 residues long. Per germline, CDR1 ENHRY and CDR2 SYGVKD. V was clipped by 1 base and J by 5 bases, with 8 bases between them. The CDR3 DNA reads TGTGCCATCAGTGAGTTAAGGGGGACCGGGGAGCTGTTTTTT. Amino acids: CAISELRGTGELFF.

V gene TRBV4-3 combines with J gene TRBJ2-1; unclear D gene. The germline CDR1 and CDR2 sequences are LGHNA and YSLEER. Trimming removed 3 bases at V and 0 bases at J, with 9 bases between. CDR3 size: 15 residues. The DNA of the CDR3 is TGCGCCAGCAGCCACTCTAACCCCTCCTACAATGAGCAGTTCTTC. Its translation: CASSHSNPSYNEQFF.

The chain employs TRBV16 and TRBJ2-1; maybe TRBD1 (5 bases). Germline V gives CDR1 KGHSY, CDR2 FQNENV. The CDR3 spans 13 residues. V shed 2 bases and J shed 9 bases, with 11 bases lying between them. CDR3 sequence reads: CASSQQGLGEQFF. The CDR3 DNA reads TGTGCCAGCAGCCAACAGGGATTGGGTGAGCAGTTCTTC.

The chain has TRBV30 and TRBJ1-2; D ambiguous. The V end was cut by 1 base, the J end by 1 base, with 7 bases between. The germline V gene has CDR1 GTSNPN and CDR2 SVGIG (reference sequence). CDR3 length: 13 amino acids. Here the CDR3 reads CAWSGGGNYGYTF. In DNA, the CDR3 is TGTGCCTGGAGTGGGGGAGGTAACTATGGCTACACCTTC.

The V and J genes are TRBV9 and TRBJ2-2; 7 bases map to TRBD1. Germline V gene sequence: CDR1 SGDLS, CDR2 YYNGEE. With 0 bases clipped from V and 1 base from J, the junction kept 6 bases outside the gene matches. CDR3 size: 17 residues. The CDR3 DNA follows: TGTGCCAGCAGCGTAGTGTCCGGGACAGTGAACACCGGGGAGCTGTTTTTT. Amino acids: CASSVVSGTVNTGELFF.

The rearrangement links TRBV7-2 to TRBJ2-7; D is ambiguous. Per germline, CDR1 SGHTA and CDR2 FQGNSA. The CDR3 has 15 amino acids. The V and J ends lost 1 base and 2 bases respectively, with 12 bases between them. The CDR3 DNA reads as TGTGCCAGCAGCTTAGAACAGATTCCTACCTACGAGCAGTACTTC. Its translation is CASSLEQIPTYEQYF.

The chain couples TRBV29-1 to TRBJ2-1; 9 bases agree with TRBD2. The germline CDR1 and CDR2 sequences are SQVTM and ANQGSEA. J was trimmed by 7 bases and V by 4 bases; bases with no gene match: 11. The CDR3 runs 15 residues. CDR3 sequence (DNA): TGCAGCGTTGTAAGACTAGCGGCTGGTAGTAATGAGCAGTTCTTC. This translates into CSVVRLAAGSNEQFF.

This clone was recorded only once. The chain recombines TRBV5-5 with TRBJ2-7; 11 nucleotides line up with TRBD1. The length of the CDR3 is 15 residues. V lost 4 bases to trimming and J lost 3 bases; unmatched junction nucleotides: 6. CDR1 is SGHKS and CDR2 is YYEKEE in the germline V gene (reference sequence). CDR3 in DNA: TGTGCCAGCAGCGAGGGACAGGGGGGATTCTACGAGCAGTACTTC. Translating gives CASSEGQGGFYEQYF.

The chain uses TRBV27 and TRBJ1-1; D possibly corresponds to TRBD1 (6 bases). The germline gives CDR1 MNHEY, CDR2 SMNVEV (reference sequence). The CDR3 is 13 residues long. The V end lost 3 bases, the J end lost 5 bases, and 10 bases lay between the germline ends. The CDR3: CASSFRGSTEAFF. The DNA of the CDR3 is TGTGCCAGCAGTTTCAGGGGTAGTACTGAAGCTTTCTTT.

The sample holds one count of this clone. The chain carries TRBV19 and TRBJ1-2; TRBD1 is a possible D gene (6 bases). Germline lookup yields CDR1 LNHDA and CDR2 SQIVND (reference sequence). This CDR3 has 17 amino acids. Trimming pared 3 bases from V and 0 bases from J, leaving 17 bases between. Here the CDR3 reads CASSILRGAGANYGYTF. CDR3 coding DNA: TGTGCCAGTAGTATCCTCAGGGGCGCGGGAGCTAACTATGGCTACACCTTC.

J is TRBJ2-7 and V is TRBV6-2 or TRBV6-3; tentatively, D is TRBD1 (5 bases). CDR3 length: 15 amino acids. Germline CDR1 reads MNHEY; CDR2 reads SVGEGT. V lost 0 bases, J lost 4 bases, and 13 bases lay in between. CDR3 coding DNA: TGTGCCAGCAGTTACTCCAAGGGGTTCCGTTACGAGCAGTACTTC. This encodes CASSYSKGFRYEQYF.

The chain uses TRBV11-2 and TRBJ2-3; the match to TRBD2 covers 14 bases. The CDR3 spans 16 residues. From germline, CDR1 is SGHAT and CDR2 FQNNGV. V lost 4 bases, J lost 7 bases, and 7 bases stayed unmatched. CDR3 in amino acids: CASSSTSGGDWNTQYF. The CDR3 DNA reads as TGTGCCAGCAGCTCGACTAGCGGGGGGGATTGGAATACGCAGTATTTT. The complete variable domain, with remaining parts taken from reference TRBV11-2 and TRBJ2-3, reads EAGVAQSPRYKIIEKRQSVAFWCNPISGHATLYWYQQILGQGPKLLIQFQNNGVVDDSQLPKDRFSAERLKGVDSTLKIQPAKLEDSAVYLCASSSTSGGDWNTQYFGPGTRLTVL.

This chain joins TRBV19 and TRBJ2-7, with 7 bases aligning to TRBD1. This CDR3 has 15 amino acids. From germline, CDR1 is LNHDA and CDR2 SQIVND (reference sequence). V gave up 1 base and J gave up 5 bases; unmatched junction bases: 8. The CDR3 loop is CASSIAQGRTDEQYF. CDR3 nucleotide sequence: TGTGCCAGTAGTATAGCACAGGGGCGAACTGACGAGCAGTACTTC. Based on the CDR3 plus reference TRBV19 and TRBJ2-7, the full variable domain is DGGITQSPKYLFRKEGQNVTLSCEQNLNHDAMYWYRQDPGQGLRLIYYSQIVNDFQKGDIAEGYSVSREKKESFPLTVTSAQKNPTAFYLCASSIAQGRTDEQYFGPGTRLTVT.

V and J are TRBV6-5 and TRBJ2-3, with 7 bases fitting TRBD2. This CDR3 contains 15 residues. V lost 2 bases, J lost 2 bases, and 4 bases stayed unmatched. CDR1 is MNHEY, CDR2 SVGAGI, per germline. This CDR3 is CASSYSSGYTDTQYF. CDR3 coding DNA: TGTGCCAGCAGTTACAGTAGCGGGTACACAGATACGCAGTATTTT.

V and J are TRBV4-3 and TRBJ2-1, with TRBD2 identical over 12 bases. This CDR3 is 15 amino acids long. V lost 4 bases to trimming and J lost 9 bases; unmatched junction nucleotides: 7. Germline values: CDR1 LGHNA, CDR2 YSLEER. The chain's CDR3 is CASSPSSGRAGEQFF. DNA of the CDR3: TGCGCCAGCAGCCCCTCTAGCGGGAGGGCCGGTGAGCAGTTCTTC.